What follows are 18 T cell receptor beta chains derived from one specimen sequenced in a study of PD-1 blockade in mismatch repair-deficient tumors. The repertoire was sequenced with immunoSEQ multiplex PCR; TCRdb's copy has only in-frame clones and lacks some. This repertoire shows 100,000 to 150,000 clones, 86% found once; its top ten account for about 14%. The sequencing here drew on peripheral blood, taken 44 weeks after starting pembrolizumab. All receptors come from an adult with mismatch repair-deficient cancer.

This rearrangement joins TRBV5-4 to TRBJ1-3, with D unresolved. Germline V gene sequence: CDR1 SGHNT, CDR2 YYREEE (reference sequence). CDR3 length: 15 amino acids. V was pared by 5 bases and J by 1 base, with 13 bases between. CDR3 in DNA: TGTGCCAGCAGTCGATCGACCGAGTCTGGAAACACCATATATTTT. As protein: CASSRSTESGNTIYF.

The V and J genes are TRBV6-1 and TRBJ1-1; TRBD1 matches 7 bases. Per the germline V gene, CDR1 is MNHNS and CDR2 is SASEGT. The V segment lost 3 bases and the J segment 3 bases; nucleotides outside the gene matches: 7. CDR3 length: 15 amino acids. CDR3 in amino acids: CASSEATGMDTEAFF. DNA of the CDR3: TGTGCCAGCAGTGAGGCGACAGGGATGGACACTGAAGCTTTCTTT.

The V and J genes are TRBV2 and TRBJ2-2; perhaps TRBD2 as D (5 bases). The V end was cut by 5 bases, the J end by 6 bases, with 13 bases between. Germline V gene data show CDR1 as SNHLY and CDR2 as FYNNEI. This CDR3 has 14 amino acids. Here the CDR3 DNA reads TGTGCCAGCAGTCGTAAGAGGGTCGCCGGGGAGCTGTTTTTT. Translation: CASSRKRVAGELFF.

The rearrangement joins TRBV30 to TRBJ1-2, with D perhaps matching TRBD1 (6 bases). The CDR3 length is 13 residues. Trimming took 0 bases from V and 8 from J, leaving 13 bases between them. CDR1 is GTSNPN, CDR2 SVGIG, per germline (reference sequence). CDR3 loop: CAWSVRAGVGYTF. In nucleotides, the CDR3 is TGTGCCTGGAGTGTACGGGCAGGGGTGGGCTACACCTTC. The variable domain in full, with the rest retrieved from reference TRBV30 and TRBJ1-2, is SQTIHQWPATLVQPVGSPLSLECTVEGTSNPNLYWYRQAAGRGLQLLFYSVGIGQISSEVPQNLSASRPQDRQFILSSKKLLLSDSGFYLCAWSVRAGVGYTFGSGTRLTVV.

This chain links TRBV6-1 with TRBJ1-2, with TRBD1 matching over 10 bases. CDR1 and CDR2 from the germline V gene are MNHNS and SASEGT. Trimming cost V 7 bases and J 8 bases; bases outside gene matches: 13. The CDR3 spans 15 residues. The CDR3 reads CASIPTRQGAYGYTF. The DNA for the CDR3 is TGTGCCAGCATCCCCACGCGACAGGGGGCATACGGCTACACCTTC.

The V gene is TRBV4-2, the J gene TRBJ1-2; TRBD1 matches 7 bases. With V trimmed by 1 base and J by 1 base, 3 bases remained unmatched. CDR1 and CDR2 (germline): LGHNA, YNFKEQ. The CDR3 has 15 amino acids. In nucleotides, the CDR3 is TGTGCCAGCAGCCAAGGGGACAGAGATAACTATGGCTACACCTTC. Amino acids: CASSQGDRDNYGYTF.

The J gene is TRBJ2-7, the V gene TRBV10-1, with D perhaps TRBD2 (6 bases). There are 12 residues in the CDR3. V lost 10 bases, J lost 3 bases, and 13 bases lay in between. Looked up from germline, CDR1 is WNHNN and CDR2 is SYGVQD (reference sequence). CDR3: CAIPTSYYEQYF. For the CDR3, the DNA is TGCGCCATACCGACTAGTTACTACGAGCAGTACTTC.

The genes are TRBV10-3 and TRBJ2-5; either TRBD1 or TRBD2 may supply D (6 bases each). The V and J ends lost 0 bases and 4 bases respectively, with 12 bases between them. The CDR3 spans 15 residues. Germline V gene sequence: CDR1 ENHRY, CDR2 SYGVKD. CDR3 sequence (DNA): TGTGCCATCAGTGAGTCGAATGGGGGGCCAGAGACCCAGTACTTC. Its protein is CAISESNGGPETQYF.

The V call is TRBV7-9, the J call TRBJ2-5; D uncertain. CDR1 and CDR2 (germline): SEHNR, FQNEAQ (reference sequence). With 5 bases removed from V and 4 bases from J, the gap between germline ends came to 14 bases. The CDR3 spans 14 residues. The CDR3 here is CASSPPEVPETQYF. The CDR3 DNA sequence: TGTGCCAGCAGCCCCCCCGAGGTACCAGAGACCCAGTACTTC.

This chain links TRBV28 with TRBJ2-7, with D possibly matching TRBD1 (6 bases). Germline V gives CDR1 MDHEN, CDR2 SYDVKM. CDR3 length: 13 residues. V was clipped by 10 bases and J by 8 bases, with 21 bases between them. The CDR3 bases are TGTGCCACCTCCCCCCCAAACAGGGTCAAGCAGTACTTC. It translates to CATSPPNRVKQYF. Supplemented by reference TRBV28 and TRBJ2-7, the full variable domain reads DVKVTQSSRYLVKRTGEKVFLECVQDMDHENMFWYRQDPGLGLRLIYFSYDVKMKEKGDIPEGYSVSREKKERFSLILESASTNQTSMYLCATSPPNRVKQYFGPGTRLTVT.

This rearrangement joins TRBV29-1 to TRBJ2-2; D uncertain. The germline V and J ends were trimmed by 4 bases and 7 bases, with 10 bases remaining between them. The germline V gene encodes CDR1 SQVTM and CDR2 ANQGSEA. The CDR3 has 12 residues. CDR3: CSVVNTFGELFF. The CDR3 DNA reads TGCAGCGTTGTTAACACATTCGGGGAGCTGTTTTTT.

This clone has just one count. In nucleotides, the CDR3 is TGTGCCAGTAGTATAGATTCCGGGGGACTAGCGGGAGTTTACAATGAGCAGTTCTTC. Its translation: CASSIDSGGLAGVYNEQFF. The chain joins TRBV19 to TRBJ2-1, with 14 bases matching TRBD2. The germline V gene encodes CDR1 LNHDA and CDR2 SQIVND (reference sequence). The CDR3 covers 19 residues. After removal of 0 bases from V and 4 bases from J, the junction contained 8 bases not matched to a gene. The variable domain in full, with the rest retrieved from reference TRBV19 and TRBJ2-1, is DGGITQSPKYLFRKEGQNVTLSCEQNLNHDAMYWYRQDPGQGLRLIYYSQIVNDFQKGDIAEGYSVSREKKESFPLTVTSAQKNPTAFYLCASSIDSGGLAGVYNEQFFGPGTRLTVL.

The sample holds one count of this clone. The genes are TRBV4-3 and TRBJ2-4; unclear D gene. CDR3 size: 13 residues. Trimming removed 0 bases from V and 7 bases from J, with 7 bases in between. Germline V gene data show CDR1 as LGHNA and CDR2 as YSLEER. The DNA of the CDR3 is TGCGCCAGCAGCCAAGATGGTTGGAACATTCAGTACTTC. Residues: CASSQDGWNIQYF.

CDR3 nucleotides: TGTGCCAGCAGCTTAGAGGAGGTCAGGGACACTGAAGCTTTCTTT. As protein: CASSLEEVRDTEAFF. The chain recombines TRBV7-2 with TRBJ1-1, with a tentative D call TRBD1 (5 bases). CDR1 is SGHTA and CDR2 is FQGNSA in the germline V gene. CDR3 length: 15 amino acids. V gave up 1 base and J gave up 3 bases, with 12 bases separating them.

The V and J genes are TRBV4-2 and TRBJ2-7; TRBD2 might be the D (5 bases). The germline V gene has CDR1 LGHNA and CDR2 YNFKEQ. This CDR3 comprises 16 residues. V lost 0 bases, J lost 3 bases, and 15 bases lay in between. As DNA, the CDR3 is TGTGCCAGCAGCCAAGAAGTTGAGGGTATCAACTACGAGCAGTACTTC. It codes for CASSQEVEGINYEQYF.

The genes are TRBV4-1 and TRBJ2-7; D not certain. This CDR3 is 12 amino acids long. V was pared by 0 bases and J by 2 bases, with 2 bases between. Germline lookup yields CDR1 MGHRA and CDR2 YSYEKL. CDR3 residues: CASSQEPYEQYF. CDR3 bases: TGCGCCAGCAGCCAAGAGCCCTACGAGCAGTACTTC.

The genes are TRBV7-8 and TRBJ1-4, with TRBD1 matching 10 bases. From germline, CDR1 is SGHVS and CDR2 FQNEAQ. The V gene end was trimmed by 5 bases and the J gene end by 8 bases; junction bases not matched to a gene: 8. CDR3 length: 15 amino acids. The DNA of the CDR3 is TGTGCCAGCAGCCCCCGGGACAGGGGAAAAGAAAAACTGTTTTTT. Translating it yields CASSPRDRGKEKLFF.

This chain links TRBV27 with TRBJ2-4; D is unresolved. V was cut by 5 bases and J by 2 bases, with 19 bases left in between. The germline gives CDR1 MNHEY, CDR2 SMNVEV (reference sequence). The CDR3 extends over 17 amino acids. The CDR3 spells CASSPLVVQWSKNIQYF. Here the CDR3 DNA reads TGTGCCAGCAGTCCCCTGGTTGTTCAGTGGTCCAAAAACATTCAGTACTTC.